Listed here are 8 T cell receptor beta chains from one sample, sequenced in a study of identical twins. In TCRdb, the 5' RACE reads were re-called with MiXCR into one record per CDR3 protein. Counted here are approximately 670,000 distinct CDR3 sequences, approximately 6.1% occurring once; the ten biggest clones make up around 1.9%. The sequencing input was naive T cells sorted from blood. The receptors originated from a man younger than 35 in good health.

The V call is TRBV20-1, the J call TRBJ2-7, with 12 bases identical to TRBD2. The length of the CDR3 is 15 residues. V trimming: 2 bases; J trimming: 3 bases; junction bases outside the gene matches: 5. Germline-derived CDR1 and CDR2 are DFQATT and SNEGSKA (reference sequence). The CDR3 DNA sequence: TGCAGTGCTAGAACGCTAGCGGGAGGGCTCTACGAGCAGTACGTC. It codes for CSARTLAGGLYEQYV.

There are many counts of this clonotype. The chain has TRBV7-9 and TRBJ1-2; D is undetermined. The ends were cut back, 2 bases at V and 0 bases at J, with 7 bases in the middle. CDR1 and CDR2 from the germline V gene are SEHNR and FQNEAQ (reference sequence). The CDR3 length is 14 residues. CDR3 nucleotide sequence: TGTGCCAGCAGCTTAACCGCCTCTAACTATGGCTACACCTTC. Its protein is CASSLTASNYGYTF.

This clonotype has ten or more counts. The rearrangement links TRBV12-3 or TRBV12-4 to TRBJ1-2; 7 bases map to TRBD1. The CDR3 runs to 13 residues. Losses at the gene ends were 2 bases for V and 7 bases for J; bases not matched to a gene: 4. CDR3 nucleotides: TGTGCCAGCAGTTTAAGACAGGGAGGTGGCTACACCTTC. This codes for CASSLRQGGGYTF.

There are many counts of this clonotype. The chain is built from TRBV4-2 and TRBJ1-3; D is undetermined. The CDR3 totals 14 residues. With 0 bases removed from V and 1 base from J, the gap between germline ends came to 4 bases. Per germline, CDR1 LGHNA and CDR2 YNFKEQ. The CDR3 coding sequence is TGTGCCAGCAGCCAAGAAACGTCTGGAAACACCATATATTTT. Translation: CASSQETSGNTIYF.

For this clonotype: A much larger clone sits a single nucleotide away, making a read error possible. This chain connects TRBV29-1 to TRBJ2-2; 7 bases match TRBD1. Per the germline V gene, CDR1 is SQVTM and CDR2 is ANQGSEA. The CDR3 is made up of 14 amino acids. The CDR3: CSVTGTANTGELYF. The CDR3 DNA reads TGCAGCGTAACCGGGACAGCGAACACCGGGGAGCTGTATTTT.

This clonotype appeared many times. The chain uses TRBV5-1 and TRBJ2-1, with no clear D. V gave up 1 base and J gave up 0 bases, with 17 bases separating them. Germline-derived CDR1 and CDR2 are SGHRS and YFSETQ. CDR3 length equals 18 residues. The DNA for the CDR3 is TGCGCCAGCAGCTTGTATGCAGGCGGCGCGAGCTCCTACAATGAGCAGTTCTTC. Translation: CASSLYAGGASSYNEQFF.

This rearrangement joins TRBV2 to TRBJ2-7, with D unresolved. This CDR3 contains 14 residues. V shed 4 bases and J shed 2 bases, with 12 bases lying between them. Germline assignment: CDR1 SNHLY and CDR2 FYNNEI. The CDR3, as DNA: TGTGCCAGCAGTGCGGATTGGGGTGCCTACGAGCAGTACTTC. It codes for CASSADWGAYEQYF.

This clonotype was counted at least ten times. The chain employs TRBV24-1 and TRBJ2-2; the D is unclear. This CDR3 region has 13 residues. V lost 9 bases to trimming and J lost 0 bases, with 7 bases between them. Germline values: CDR1 KGHDR, CDR2 SFDVKD. CDR3 DNA sequence: TGTGCCACCCTCAGCTCGAACACCGGGGAGCTGTTTTTT. Residues: CATLSSNTGELFF.